The next 9 T cell receptor beta chains were all read from a single sample in a study of cytomegalovirus exposure and HLA in healthy donors (dated 2017 in TCRdb). Libraries came from the immunoSEQ multiplex PCR assay. Imported from immuneACCESS, the table was reduced by TCRdb to in-frame sequences with V and J called. These copies leave out some clones; in studies compared against another copy, an unresolved V gene accounts for under half, and the cause of the remainder is not known. Counted in this sample were about 280,000 clones; roughly 90% of them appeared once. Approximately 0.94% of the sample rests with the top ten. The sample comprised PBMCs. The receptors come from a woman in her late teens or twenties in good health and CMV-seronegative.

The chain combines TRBV7-9 with TRBJ2-2, with 13 bases aligning to TRBD2. The germline gives CDR1 SEHNR, CDR2 FQNEAQ (reference sequence). CDR3 length: 19 residues. V dropped 1 base and J dropped 0; count of bases not matched to a gene: 5. DNA for the CDR3: TGTGCCAGCAGCTTAGGGAGACTAGCGGGAGGACCGAACACCGGGGAGCTGTTTTTT. Protein product: CASSLGRLAGGPNTGELFF. Full variable domain (missing parts from reference TRBV7-9 and TRBJ2-2): DTGVSQNPRHKITKRGQNVTFRCDPISEHNRLYWYRQTLGQGPEFLTYFQNEAQLEKSRLLSDRFSAERPKGSFSTLEIQRTEQGDSAMYLCASSLGRLAGGPNTGELFFGEGSRLTVL.

V usage is TRBV2 and J usage is TRBJ2-1; possibly TRBD2 for D (5 bases). Trimming took 8 bases from V and 1 from J, leaving 12 bases between them. This CDR3 spans 14 amino acids. CDR1 is SNHLY and CDR2 is FYNNEI in the germline V gene. The CDR3 loop is CASCSGSSYNEQFF. CDR3 sequence (DNA): TGTGCCAGCTGCTCGGGGAGTTCCTACAATGAGCAGTTCTTC.

This clone occurred a few times. The chain employs TRBV19 and TRBJ2-7; 10 bases are a match to TRBD1. Germline CDR1 is LNHDA and CDR2 is SQIVND (reference sequence). The V and J ends lost 6 bases and 6 bases, in that order; junction bases with no gene match: 8. CDR3 length: 14 amino acids. As DNA, the CDR3 is TGTGCCAGTAGGGTTGGACAGGGGGTATCCGAGCAGTACTTC. This gives the protein CASRVGQGVSEQYF.

This chain uses TRBV19 with TRBJ1-1; the D is unclear. The CDR3 is 14 residues long. Trimming cost V 3 bases and J 1 base, with 9 bases left between them. Germline CDR1 and CDR2: LNHDA and SQIVND (reference sequence). The CDR3 loop reads CASSIPGGNTEAFF. As DNA, the CDR3 is TGTGCCAGTAGTATTCCAGGAGGGAACACTGAAGCTTTCTTT.

The gene calls are TRBV13 and TRBJ1-5; 10 bases align to TRBD1. The CDR3 length is 15 residues. V lost 5 bases to trimming and J lost 6 bases; unmatched junction nucleotides: 7. Germline CDR1 reads PRHDT; CDR2 reads FYEKMQ (reference sequence). CDR3 sequence: CASSEGQGGAQPQHF. The CDR3 DNA sequence: TGTGCCAGCAGCGAAGGACAGGGGGGGGCTCAGCCCCAGCATTTT.

V and J are TRBV5-6 and TRBJ2-1, with 11 nucleotides matching TRBD1. Germline lookup yields CDR1 SGHDT and CDR2 YYEEEE. The CDR3 is made up of 15 amino acids. Trimming took 5 bases from V and 6 from J; bases not matched to a gene: 7. CDR3 sequence: CASRPGQGAINEQFF. The CDR3, as DNA: TGTGCCAGCAGACCCGGACAGGGGGCTATCAATGAGCAGTTCTTC.

The chain carries TRBV4-1 and TRBJ2-5; D might be TRBD2 (6 bases). CDR3 length equals 18 residues. Trimming took off 0 bases at V and 3 bases at J, with 20 bases between the two ends. CDR1 is MGHRA, CDR2 YSYEKL, per germline. CDR3 loop: CASSQEGSPPRGKETQYF. The CDR3, as DNA: TGCGCCAGCAGCCAAGAAGGGAGCCCACCACGGGGGAAAGAGACCCAGTACTTC.

The chain joins TRBV28 to TRBJ2-7, with D possibly matching TRBD2 (5 bases). The CDR3 loop spans 13 amino acids. V was shortened by 1 base and J by 7 bases, with 11 bases between the two germline ends. Germline assignment: CDR1 MDHEN and CDR2 SYDVKM. In nucleotides, the CDR3 is TGTGCCAGCAGTTTATCAGCTCCGGGGGAGCAGTACTTC. Translation: CASSLSAPGEQYF.

In this sample, this clone turned up once. V gene TRBV28 combines with J gene TRBJ2-1; possible D gene TRBD2, 5 bases. CDR1 MDHEN and CDR2 SYDVKM come from the germline V gene. Trimming left V 5 bases short and J 3 bases short, with 11 bases between. This CDR3 is 14 amino acids long. The CDR3 protein is CASSAEGNYNEQFF. Written as DNA, the CDR3 is TGTGCCAGCAGTGCCGAGGGCAACTACAATGAGCAGTTCTTC.